This T cell receptor beta chain was captured by sequencing in a study of blood T cell repertoires in COVID-19. Background on the study: T cells, B-cell-depleted T cells, or PBMCs supplied cDNA or gDNA.

The repertoire was sequenced with immunoSEQ multiplex PCR; TCRdb's copy has only in-frame clones and lacks some. The top ten clones hold 9% to 10% of a sample with 150,000 to 200,000 clones, 88% of them seen once. The table lists this clone with a count of one. Cohort 3 donors were reported recovered after two negative PCRs, clearance, or symptom resolution. V was pared by 6 bases and J by 3 bases, with 20 bases between. Germline V gene sequence: CDR1 MDHEN, CDR2 SYDVKM. CDR3 length: 16 residues. Sequencing was performed on PBMCs or T cells enriched from blood (not recorded which). The rearrangement joins TRBV28 to TRBJ1-2; no clear D gene. The TCR comes from a woman under 30 who had recovered from COVID-19. CDR3 loop: CASSNSELAIHYGYTF. The CDR3 DNA reads TGTGCCAGCAGCAACAGTGAGCTGGCGATACACTATGGCTACACCTTC.